This T cell receptor beta chain was sequenced during a study of CD8+ T cells in alopecia areata. Across the whole study: Each day, treated patients took oral tofacitinib twice, at 5 to 10 mg per dose. General study results and limits: Normal skin's resident alphabeta T cells are sequenced alongside lesional scalp T cells.

Investigators isolated RNA and reverse transcribed it into cDNA to act as the sequencing template. Method: immunoSEQ multiplex PCR; TCRdb's copy keeps in-frame clones and lacks some. The sample gives about 170,000 clones, less than 80% of which show up once; about an eighth is in the top ten. PBMC-derived CD4+ and CD8+ T cells were sorted. In its sample, this clone was seen once. The antigen remains undetermined. The V end lost 1 base, the J end lost 3 bases, and 16 bases lay between the germline ends. The germline CDR1 and CDR2 sequences are MGHDK and SYGVNS. This CDR3 is built from 16 residues. This material consisted of CD8+ T cells sorted from blood, taken at week 0. V is TRBV25-1 and J is TRBJ2-7; possible D gene TRBD2, 6 bases. The sequence was collected from a human donor with alopecia areata. The CDR3 is CASSEFLRGRDYEQYF. For the CDR3, the DNA is TGTGCCAGCAGTGAATTCTTGCGGGGACGAGACTACGAGCAGTACTTC.